This TCR beta chain was identified in a study of cytomegalovirus exposure and HLA in healthy donors. Study details: As an earlier analysis found, about 179 million T cells yielded about 120 million unique TCR beta sequences. The study, taken as a whole, reports: A few CMV-associated chains proved CMV antigen-specific in vitro.

This CDR3 spans 13 amino acids. CDR1 and CDR2 (germline): SGHVS, FQNEAQ. Trimming pared 1 base from V and 7 bases from J, leaving 8 bases between. Both 60 Vbeta primers and 13 Jbeta primers went into the PCR. The assay was immunoSEQ multiplex PCR, and TCRdb's table has in-frame clones only and misses some. The sample lists 90,000 to 100,000 clones, around 70% occurring once. In this sample, this clone turned up a few times. Its antigen is still unknown. The sample taken for sequencing was PBMCs. This clonotype was sampled from a female donor in good health and CMV-seronegative. The chain is built from TRBV7-8 and TRBJ1-5; D gene ambiguous. The CDR3 loop is CASSLVEAQPQHF. In DNA form, the CDR3 reads TGTGCCAGCAGCTTAGTTGAAGCGCAGCCCCAGCATTTT.